The 4 T cell receptor beta chains given below trace back to one sample, sequenced in a study of CD8+ T cells in alopecia areata (dated by TCRdb to the late 2010s). The method behind the library was the immunoSEQ multiplex PCR assay. RNA was extracted from all samples and reverse transcribed into cDNA as template for TCR sequencing. This is the immuneACCESS table as TCRdb keeps it, with only in-frame sequences that have V and J called. A part of the clones is gone; compared with another copy, unresolved V genes explain less than half, and the rest is unexplained. Counted in this sample were about 180,000 clones; about 53% of them appeared once. 10% to 13% of the sample lies in the top ten. This specimen's time point label, interpreted: around 22 weeks on oral tofacitinib. The treatment or condition tag for this specimen amounts to: oral pan-JAK inhibitor, 5-10 mg twice daily. The source was CD8+ T cells sorted from blood, collected at week 24, from a patient treated with tofacitinib. Receptors originate from a human donor with alopecia areata.

The chain combines TRBV5-6 with TRBJ2-7, with 9 bases aligning to TRBD1. This CDR3 has 15 residues. With 6 bases clipped from V and 0 bases from J, the junction kept 7 bases outside the gene matches. Germline V gene data show CDR1 as SGHDT and CDR2 as YYEEEE. CDR3 region: CASTPQGASSYEQYF. CDR3 DNA sequence: TGTGCCAGCACTCCACAGGGGGCGAGCTCCTACGAGCAGTACTTC.

The chain combines TRBV5-1 with TRBJ1-1; 8 bases are shared with TRBD1. With 5 bases clipped from V and 0 bases from J, the junction kept 12 bases outside the gene matches. The germline CDR1 and CDR2 sequences are SGHRS and YFSETQ. The CDR3 extends over 17 amino acids. CDR3 amino acids: CASRPTGYRGMNTEAFF. CDR3 bases: TGCGCCAGCAGACCGACCGGTTACAGGGGGATGAACACTGAAGCTTTCTTT.

The chain is built from TRBV19 and TRBJ2-1; D perhaps matches TRBD1 (6 bases). This CDR3 comprises 14 residues. Germline values: CDR1 LNHDA, CDR2 SQIVND (reference sequence). V was pared by 7 bases and J by 0 bases, with 10 bases between. The DNA for the CDR3 is TGTGCCAGTAACCAGGGGAGCTCCTACAATGAGCAGTTCTTC. This gives the protein CASNQGSSYNEQFF. The full variable domain, in which reference TRBV19 and TRBJ2-1 provide the parts outside the CDR3, is DGGITQSPKYLFRKEGQNVTLSCEQNLNHDAMYWYRQDPGQGLRLIYYSQIVNDFQKGDIAEGYSVSREKKESFPLTVTSAQKNPTAFYLCASNQGSSYNEQFFGPGTRLTVL.

The rearrangement uses TRBV7-6 and TRBJ1-5; D is undetermined. V dropped 2 bases and J dropped 4 bases, with 6 bases sitting between them. Germline V lookup: CDR1 SGHVS, CDR2 FNYEAQ. CDR3 length equals 13 residues. The CDR3 DNA sequence: TGTGCCAGCAGCTTATCTGGTAATCAGCCCCAGCATTTT. Its translation: CASSLSGNQPQHF.